A selection of T cell receptor beta chains follows, all from one sample in a study of T cells in localized non-small cell lung cancer. TCRdb's copy holds only in-frame clones and misses some; the assay was immunoSEQ multiplex PCR. The table records fewer than 45,000 clones, about nine tenths of them present only once. This specimen consisted of peripheral blood, obtained before any cancer treatment. The receptors originated from a female donor older than 55 with stage I squamous cell lung carcinoma. CDR3s include the opening cysteine and the closing phenylalanine or tryptophan. A D gene is named only where the DNA matches it firmly. Size tells how often a clone was seen (once, few, many) or the class of an expanded clone, and some rows leave it out.

j_gene | v_gene | d_gene | abundance | CDR3nt | CDR3aa
TRBJ1-5 | TRBV2 | TRBD1 | NA | TGTGCCAGCGGGATGTCCAGGGGGCGCATGGGGAGCAATCAGCCCCAGCATTTT | CASGMSRGRMGSNQPQHF
TRBJ1-5 | TRBV10-3 | TRBD1 | NA | TGTGCCATCAGTAGACAGGGCGGCAATCAGTCCCAGCATTTT | CAISRQGGNQSQHF
TRBJ1-1 | TRBV7-9 | NA | NA | TGTGCCAGCAGCTTAGCGGGTGCAGATATGAACACTGAAGCTTTCTTT | CASSLAGADMNTEAFF
TRBJ1-2 | TRBV7-2 | TRBD1 | few | TGTGCCAGCAGCTTCCGGACAGGGAACTATGGCTACACCTTC | CASSFRTGNYGYTF
TRBJ2-2 | TRBV30 | NA | NA | TGTGCCTGGAATTCAGGGACGAGAACCGGGGAGCTGTTTTTT | CAWNSGTRTGELFF
TRBJ2-1 | TRBV9 | TRBD2 | NA | TGTGCCAGCAGCGTAGCTACGGAGGGACTAGCGGGATGGAATGAGCAGTTCTTC | CASSVATEGLAGWNEQFF
TRBJ1-2 | TRBV4-3 | TRBD1 | once | TGCGCCAGCAGCCAAGCTATGGACAGGTCTGACGGCTACACCTTC | CASSQAMDRSDGYTF
TRBJ2-1 | TRBV9 | NA | NA | TGTGCCAGCAGCTCGGGGACTGGCAGCTCCTACAATGAGCAGTTCTTC | CASSSGTGSSYNEQFF
TRBJ2-1 | TRBV30 | NA | NA | TGTGCCTGGACCTACCCGCCAAAGGGTGAGCAGTTCTTC | CAWTYPPKGEQFF
TRBJ2-7 | TRBV6-6 | TRBD1 | once | TGTGCCAGCAGTAACAGGGGTCGCAGCTCCTACGAGCAGTACTTC | CASSNRGRSSYEQYF
TRBJ1-6 | TRBV5-1 | TRBD1 | NA | TGCGCCAGCAGCTTGGCTGCAGGGGGATCTTCACCCCTCCACTTT | CASSLAAGGSSPLHF
TRBJ2-7 | TRBV4-3 | TRBD2 | NA | TGCGCCAGCAGCCAAGAAAACGGGAGGAGGTACGAGCAGTACTTC | CASSQENGRRYEQYF